Following are 24 T cell receptor beta chains from one sample sequenced in a study of shared clonotypes between healthy human individuals. Assay used: immunoSEQ multiplex PCR; TCRdb lists only in-frame clones, some missing. The profile covers under 300,000 clones, with approximately 65% appearing a single time and 11% taken by the ten largest. Sequencing was performed on memory CD4+ T cells sorted from blood. Described subset: CD45RA-negative fraction. The source of these receptors is a man aged 25 to 40 in good health.

V usage is TRBV18 and J usage is TRBJ2-1, with a tentative D call TRBD2 (8 bases). With 3 bases removed from V and 5 bases from J, the gap between germline ends came to 20 bases. The CDR3 totals 17 residues. Germline V CDR1 and CDR2: KGHSH, LQKENI. CDR3 in amino acids: CASSPRPGGAGDNEQFF. For the CDR3, the DNA is TGTGCCAGCTCACCTCGCCCAGGGGGAGCGGGAGACAATGAGCAGTTCTTC.

Details on this clone: Other nucleotide sequences from this sample produce the same CDR3. This chain's CDR3 is CAWTGSYEQYF. The CDR3 nucleotides are TGTGCCTGGACTGGCTCCTACGAGCAGTACTTC. The chain recombines TRBV30 with TRBJ2-7; D uncertain. V gave up 4 bases and J gave up 0 bases, with 4 bases separating them. The CDR3 is 11 residues long. Germline V lookup: CDR1 GTSNPN, CDR2 SVGIG (reference sequence).

The sample holds one count of this clone. The chain has TRBV27 and TRBJ2-3; D remains ambiguous. Deletions cut 2 bases from V and 2 bases from J, with 11 bases between. Germline V CDR1 and CDR2: MNHEY, SMNVEV (reference sequence). The CDR3 covers 15 residues. Here the CDR3 DNA reads TGTGCCAGCAGTTTACTAGACCAAAACACAGATACGCAGTATTTT. It translates to CASSLLDQNTDTQYF.

V and J are TRBV10-1 and TRBJ2-7; tentatively, D is TRBD1 or TRBD2 (5 bases each). The CDR3 runs 15 residues. Germline V CDR1 and CDR2: WNHNN, SYGVQD (reference sequence). Between the trimmed V and J ends, which lost 2 bases and 1 base, there was a span of 12 bases. In DNA form, the CDR3 reads TGCGCCAGCAGTGAGGGGAGACAGCCGTCCTACGAGCAGTACTTC. Translating gives CASSEGRQPSYEQYF.

The chain combines TRBV2 with TRBJ2-7, with 15 nucleotides matching TRBD2. The CDR3 runs to 13 residues. Losses at the gene ends were 8 bases for V and 4 bases for J; bases not matched to a gene: 0. Looked up from germline, CDR1 is SNHLY and CDR2 is FYNNEI. CDR3 region: CASGLAGGYEQYF. The CDR3 coding sequence is TGTGCCAGCGGACTAGCGGGAGGGTACGAGCAGTACTTC. The full variable domain, its missing parts supplied by reference TRBV2 and TRBJ2-7, is EPEVTQTPSHQVTQMGQEVILRCVPISNHLYFYWYRQILGQKVEFLVSFYNNEISEKSEIFDDQFSVERPDGSNFTLKIRSTKLEDSAMYFCASGLAGGYEQYFGPGTRLTVT.

Ten or more counts support this clone. The chain has TRBV30 and TRBJ2-5; 8 bases map to TRBD2. V lost 1 base and J lost 7; bases outside the gene matches: 5. The V gene's germline CDR1 is GTSNPN and CDR2 SVGIG (reference sequence). The CDR3 spans 13 residues. CDR3 region: CAWSEERESTQYF. CDR3 in DNA: TGTGCCTGGAGTGAGGAGCGGGAGTCGACCCAGTACTTC.

The rearrangement joins TRBV19 to TRBJ1-5; a weak D match, TRBD1 (6 bases). Per the germline V gene, CDR1 is LNHDA and CDR2 is SQIVND (reference sequence). The CDR3 extends over 15 amino acids. Trimming shortened V by 1 base and J by 3 bases, and 10 bases separated the two germline ends. The CDR3 here is CASSIVGGNNQPQHF. The CDR3 coding sequence is TGTGCCAGTAGTATAGTAGGGGGAAACAATCAGCCCCAGCATTTT. Together with reference TRBV19 and TRBJ1-5, the CDR3 gives the full variable domain: DGGITQSPKYLFRKEGQNVTLSCEQNLNHDAMYWYRQDPGQGLRLIYYSQIVNDFQKGDIAEGYSVSREKKESFPLTVTSAQKNPTAFYLCASSIVGGNNQPQHFGDGTRLSIL.

The chain joins TRBV5-5 to TRBJ1-2; D is perhaps TRBD1 (5 bases). The CDR3 has 13 residues. Trimming stripped 1 base from V and 4 bases from J, with 8 bases between. The germline V gene has CDR1 SGHKS and CDR2 YYEKEE (reference sequence). In DNA form, the CDR3 reads TGTGCCAGCAGCTTGTCGACAGCCTATGGCTACACCTTC. It translates to CASSLSTAYGYTF.

The chain employs TRBV11-2 and TRBJ2-1; D not certain. From germline, CDR1 is SGHAT and CDR2 FQNNGV. The CDR3 runs 13 residues. V gave up 4 bases and J gave up 3 bases, with 7 bases separating them. The CDR3 nucleotides are TGTGCCAGCAGCTCGCACAGCTACAATGAGCAGTTCTTC. It codes for CASSSHSYNEQFF. The complete variable domain, with remaining parts taken from reference TRBV11-2 and TRBJ2-1, reads EAGVAQSPRYKIIEKRQSVAFWCNPISGHATLYWYQQILGQGPKLLIQFQNNGVVDDSQLPKDRFSAERLKGVDSTLKIQPAKLEDSAVYLCASSSHSYNEQFFGPGTRLTVL.

This clone was seen only a few times. The chain joins TRBV2 to TRBJ1-1; D is possibly TRBD1 (5 bases). The CDR3 runs to 12 residues. Germline CDR1 reads SNHLY; CDR2 reads FYNNEI. Trimming shortened V by 6 bases and J by 3 bases, and 8 bases separated the two germline ends. The CDR3 nucleotides are TGTGCCAGCAGAGGGGACCACACTGAAGCTTTCTTT. Protein sequence: CASRGDHTEAFF.

The V gene is TRBV5-1, the J gene TRBJ1-5; D not certain. V dropped 0 bases and J dropped 4 bases, with 8 bases sitting between them. CDR3 size: 14 residues. CDR1 is SGHRS, CDR2 YFSETQ, per germline. For the CDR3, the DNA is TGCGCCAGCAGCTTGGTCCCGGGGAATCAGCCCCAGCATTTT. This translates into CASSLVPGNQPQHF. Full variable domain (rest looked up from reference TRBV5-1 and TRBJ1-5): KAGVTQTPRYLIKTRGQQVTLSCSPISGHRSVSWYQQTPGQGLQFLFEYFSETQRNKGNFPGRFSGRQFSNSRSEMNVSTLELGDSALYLCASSLVPGNQPQHFGDGTRLSIL.

V is TRBV2 and J is TRBJ2-2; 11 bases are shared with TRBD2. V was pared by 7 bases and J by 6 bases, with 10 bases of the junction left unmatched. The CDR3 is made up of 16 amino acids. Looked up from germline, CDR1 is SNHLY and CDR2 is FYNNEI. Written as DNA, the CDR3 is TGTGCCAGCAACCGGCTAGCGGGAGGTGTATCCGGGGAGCTGTTTTTT. It yields the protein CASNRLAGGVSGELFF.

The sample holds a few counts of this clone. The genes are TRBV6-1 and TRBJ1-2; weak D call: TRBD1 (6 bases). CDR1 is MNHNS, CDR2 SASEGT, per germline. Trimming took 4 bases from V and 3 from J, leaving 6 bases between them. The CDR3 extends over 12 amino acids. CDR3 in amino acids: CASSGTDYGYTF. The CDR3 DNA reads TGTGCCAGCAGTGGGACAGACTATGGCTACACCTTC.

The chain carries TRBV14 and TRBJ1-1, with D unresolved. The germline CDR1 and CDR2 sequences are SGHDN and FVKESK. The CDR3 is 13 residues long. V lost 4 bases, J lost 8 bases, and 14 bases lay in between. The DNA for the CDR3 is TGTGCCAGCAGCCCGATGACTTTATCAGAAGCTTTCTTT. Its protein product is CASSPMTLSEAFF.

The chain combines TRBV25-1 with TRBJ2-7, with 7 bases lining up with TRBD1. Germline V lookup: CDR1 MGHDK, CDR2 SYGVNS. V trimming: 8 bases; J trimming: 1 base; junction bases outside the gene matches: 5. This CDR3 contains 13 residues. CDR3 coding DNA: TGTGCCAGCCAGGGGACAGCGTCCTACGAGCAGTACTTC. Translation: CASQGTASYEQYF.

The chain combines TRBV9 with TRBJ2-7, with 7 positions matching TRBD1. Germline CDR1 reads SGDLS; CDR2 reads YYNGEE. This CDR3 has 14 residues. Trimming cost V 4 bases and J 4 bases; bases outside gene matches: 8. The CDR3 spells CASSMEGGGYEQYF. DNA for the CDR3: TGTGCCAGCAGCATGGAAGGGGGCGGATACGAGCAGTACTTC.

This clone has just a few counts. This chain connects TRBV7-2 to TRBJ2-7; no firm D call. The CDR3 is 12 residues long. Trimming took 4 bases from V and 0 from J, leaving 4 bases between them. Germline V CDR1 and CDR2: SGHTA, FQGNSA. CDR3 coding DNA: TGTGCCAGCAGCTCGACCTCCTACGAGCAGTACTTC. Its protein product is CASSSTSYEQYF. Full variable domain (outside the CDR3, taken from reference TRBV7-2 and TRBJ2-7): GAGVSQSPSNKVTEKGKDVELRCDPISGHTALYWYRQSLGQGLEFLIYFQGNSAPDKSGLPSDRFSAERTGGSVSTLTIQRTQQEDSAVYLCASSSTSYEQYFGPGTRLTVT.

The CDR3 loop reads CASSPIDTDTQYF. The CDR3 bases are TGTGCCAGCAGCCCTATAGACACAGATACGCAGTATTTT. This sequence joins TRBV28 and TRBJ2-3, with D hard to call. Trimming removed 6 bases at V and 2 bases at J, with 9 bases between. CDR3 length: 13 amino acids. Germline V gene lookup returns CDR1 MDHEN and CDR2 SYDVKM.

The sample holds a few counts of this clone. This CDR3 is also generated by other DNA sequences in the sample. DNA of the CDR3: TGCGCCAGCAGCTCCACTAGCGGAGAGACCCAGTACTTC. It translates to CASSSTSGETQYF. The genes are TRBV5-1 and TRBJ2-5, with 8 bases matching TRBD2. V shed 3 bases and J 4 bases; nucleotides not matched to a gene: 2. This CDR3 region has 13 residues. From germline, CDR1 is SGHRS and CDR2 YFSETQ.

The chain recombines TRBV29-1 with TRBJ2-3; D is unresolved. Deletions cut 1 base from V and 0 bases from J, with 5 bases between. The CDR3 has 13 residues. Germline assignment: CDR1 SQVTM and CDR2 ANQGSEA. CDR3 sequence: CSVEVPSTDTQYF. The CDR3, as DNA: TGCAGCGTTGAAGTTCCTAGCACAGATACGCAGTATTTT.

This chain's CDR3 is CASSQLSRLGNEQFF. CDR3 nucleotide sequence: TGTGCCAGCAGCCAATTGTCGCGTTTGGGCAATGAGCAGTTCTTC. The chain uses TRBV7-6 and TRBJ2-1; no clear D. CDR1 SGHVS and CDR2 FNYEAQ come from the germline V gene. V lost 5 bases and J lost 6, with 17 bases in between. The CDR3 has 15 residues.

The chain carries TRBV6-1 and TRBJ2-1, with D maybe TRBD2 (7 bases). The CDR3 contains 14 residues. In germline, CDR1 is MNHNS, CDR2 SASEGT. The germline V and J ends were trimmed by 6 bases and 10 bases, with 19 bases remaining between them. The CDR3 loop reads CASRNSGGAGEQFF. In nucleotides, the CDR3 is TGTGCCAGCAGGAACAGTGGGGGGGCAGGGGAGCAGTTCTTC.

This clone has just a few counts. The gene calls are TRBV6-4 and TRBJ2-1; D is undetermined. Trimming removed 2 bases from V and 7 bases from J, with 9 bases in between. The CDR3 has 13 residues. Germline V gene sequence: CDR1 MRHNA, CDR2 SNTAGT. CDR3 sequence reads: CASSDPFSNEQFF. The CDR3 bases are TGTGCCAGCAGTGACCCCTTCTCTAATGAGCAGTTCTTC.

The J gene is TRBJ2-3, the V gene TRBV2, with 7 bases aligning to TRBD2. The CDR3 spans 14 residues. Germline CDR1 SNHLY, CDR2 FYNNEI. V shed 4 bases, J shed 2 bases, and the junction held 3 bases outside the gene matches. The CDR3 protein is CASSAGLDTDTQYF. DNA for the CDR3: TGTGCCAGCAGTGCAGGACTAGACACAGATACGCAGTATTTT.